One sample yielded the 22 T cell receptor beta chains listed below, sequenced in a study of shared clonotypes between healthy human individuals (dated by TCRdb to the early 2020s). The method was the immunoSEQ multiplex PCR assay. TCRdb retrieved this table from immuneACCESS and kept in-frame rearrangements only. Not all clones are present; in checked studies, unresolved V genes account for under half, and no reason is known for the remainder. A total of about half a million clones appear in this sample, 65% to 85% of them only once. The ten largest clones add up to about 13% of the sample. The sample taken for sequencing was PBMCs. The receptors were sampled from a woman aged 35 to 49 in good health. Some clones in this sample may be carry-over from other donors' samples.

Details on this clone: A far bigger clonotype differs at one base, so this is likely a read error. The rearrangement uses TRBV4-1 and TRBJ2-7; TRBD2 is a possible D gene (5 bases). CDR3 length equals 15 residues. Germline V gene data show CDR1 as MGHRA and CDR2 as YSYEKL. The CDR3 protein is CASSQDPLARYEQSF. CDR3 nucleotides: TGCGCCAGCAGCCAAGATCCCCTAGCCCGCTACGAGCAGTCCTTC.

The V gene is TRBV11-1, the J gene TRBJ2-5, with 12 nucleotides matching TRBD1. The V gene's germline CDR1 is SGHAT and CDR2 FQDESV (reference sequence). V shed 5 bases and J 5 bases; nucleotides not matched to a gene: 6. CDR3 length: 15 residues. CDR3 nucleotides: TGTGCCAGCAGCCCTGGGACAGGGGGCGATGAGACCCAGTACTTC. The encoded protein is CASSPGTGGDETQYF.

The V gene is TRBV5-1, the J gene TRBJ2-7, with TRBD2 matching over 11 bases. Germline trimming cut 1 base from V and 6 bases from J; bases unmatched to any gene: 6. This CDR3 is built from 15 residues. Germline V gene data show CDR1 as SGHRS and CDR2 as YFSETQ. In DNA, the CDR3 is TGCGCCAGCAGCTTGCAACTAGCGGGAGAAGGCGAGCAGTACTTC. Encoded protein: CASSLQLAGEGEQYF. Together with reference TRBV5-1 and TRBJ2-7, the CDR3 gives the full variable domain: KAGVTQTPRYLIKTRGQQVTLSCSPISGHRSVSWYQQTPGQGLQFLFEYFSETQRNKGNFPGRFSGRQFSNSRSEMNVSTLELGDSALYLCASSLQLAGEGEQYFGPGTRLTVT.

This sequence joins TRBV13 and TRBJ2-6; D is uncertain. The germline V gene has CDR1 PRHDT and CDR2 FYEKMQ (reference sequence). The CDR3 extends over 14 amino acids. V gave up 5 bases and J gave up 3 bases, with 8 bases separating them. In nucleotides, the CDR3 is TGTGCCAGCAGCGATATTCGTGGGGCCAACGTCCTGACTTTC. It codes for CASSDIRGANVLTF.

This rearrangement joins TRBV5-4 to TRBJ2-3; D unresolved. The V gene lost 2 bases and the J gene lost 4 bases, with 8 bases spanning the gap. Germline V gene lookup returns CDR1 SGHNT and CDR2 YYREEE (reference sequence). This CDR3 is built from 13 residues. The CDR3 region is CASSLRAADTQYF. The CDR3, as DNA: TGTGCCAGCAGCTTAAGGGCGGCAGATACGCAGTATTTT.

The chain couples TRBV4-2 to TRBJ1-5; TRBD1 matches 8 bases. With V trimmed by 0 bases and J by 3 bases, 4 bases remained unmatched. Per germline, CDR1 LGHNA and CDR2 YNFKEQ. The CDR3 is made up of 16 amino acids. Here the CDR3 DNA reads TGTGCCAGCAGCCAAGATGGACAGGGTTACAATCAGCCCCAGCATTTT. Translated, it gives CASSQDGQGYNQPQHF.

The CDR3 here is CASSPSGRTHEQFF. DNA for the CDR3: TGTGCCAGCAGCCCGTCGGGGAGGACCCATGAGCAGTTCTTC. The V and J genes are TRBV7-8 and TRBJ2-1; possible D gene TRBD2, 6 bases. CDR3 length equals 14 residues. Germline-derived CDR1 and CDR2 are SGHVS and FQNEAQ. The ends were cut back, 5 bases at V and 8 bases at J, with 16 bases in the middle.

In the case of this clone: This could be a read error, since a much larger clone is one nucleotide away. This sample also contains other DNA sequences that code for the same CDR3. This chain links TRBV28 with TRBJ2-1; D might be TRBD1 or TRBD2, each matching 5 bases. Per germline, CDR1 MDHEN and CDR2 SYDVKM. With 1 base removed from V and 13 bases from J, the gap between germline ends came to 17 bases. The CDR3 is made up of 14 amino acids. CDR3 loop: CASSLSHGAAPQFF. The CDR3 DNA is TGTGCCAGCAGTTTATCCCACGGGGCAGCTCCACAGTTCTTC.

The sample holds one count of this clone. The V and J genes are TRBV9 and TRBJ2-7, with TRBD2 matching over 13 bases. Germline assignment: CDR1 SGDLS and CDR2 YYNGEE. V shed 4 bases and J 2 bases; nucleotides not matched to a gene: 3. This CDR3 comprises 15 residues. The CDR3 loop is CASSSGTSGAYEQYF. CDR3 sequence (DNA): TGTGCCAGCAGCTCTGGGACTAGCGGGGCCTACGAGCAGTACTTC.

The V and J genes are TRBV7-2 and TRBJ2-7; D tentatively reads TRBD1 or TRBD2 (5 bases each). This CDR3 has 14 residues. Germline V CDR1 and CDR2: SGHTA, FQGNSA. The germline V and J ends were trimmed by 6 bases and 2 bases, with 14 bases remaining between them. DNA for the CDR3: TGTGCCAGCAGTTACTTAGGGACCGCCTACGAGCAGTACTTC. Protein: CASSYLGTAYEQYF.

This chain uses TRBV7-8 with TRBJ2-5; 7 positions match TRBD2. The germline CDR1 and CDR2 sequences are SGHVS and FQNEAQ. This CDR3 spans 12 amino acids. V lost 11 bases, J lost 5 bases, and 8 bases stayed unmatched. The CDR3 bases are TGTGCCTCTGGCGGGAGCGGGGAGACCCAGTACTTC. Residues: CASGGSGETQYF.

This clone turned up a few times. V usage is TRBV20-1 and J usage is TRBJ2-3; D may be TRBD1 or TRBD2 (7 bases each). The V end was cut by 5 bases, the J end by 10 bases, with 13 bases between. The CDR3 is made up of 11 amino acids. Germline-derived CDR1 and CDR2 are DFQATT and SNEGSKA (reference sequence). CDR3 region: CSAQGGNPQYF. In DNA form, the CDR3 reads TGCAGTGCTCAGGGGGGGAATCCGCAGTATTTT.

With regard to this clone: One end of the junction does not line up with germline, which may come from a read error. The chain joins TRBV7-8 to TRBJ2-7; D ambiguous. In germline, CDR1 is SGHVS, CDR2 FQNEAQ. This CDR3 has 15 amino acids. The CDR3 spells CASSFLCYSPYGQYF. CDR3 sequence (DNA): TGTGCCAGCAGTTTCCTCTGCTACTCACCCTACGGGCAGTACTTC.

The J gene is TRBJ1-2, the V gene TRBV5-1; D is possibly TRBD1 (5 bases). Trimming left V 4 bases short and J 6 bases short, with 16 bases between. This CDR3 contains 14 residues. Germline loops: CDR1 SGHRS, CDR2 YFSETQ. The DNA of the CDR3 is TGCGCCAGCAGCCCCCGGGGGGAATCCAATGGCTACACCTTC. It encodes CASSPRGESNGYTF.

The rearrangement joins TRBV6-5 to TRBJ2-7, with a tentative D call TRBD1 (6 bases). This CDR3 has 15 amino acids. V was cut by 2 bases and J by 6 bases, with 17 bases left in between. Germline assignment: CDR1 MNHEY and CDR2 SVGAGI. The CDR3 here is CASSYLQGSSTEQYF. In nucleotides, the CDR3 is TGTGCCAGCAGTTACCTACAGGGTTCTAGCACCGAGCAGTACTTC.

Worth noting for this clone: Since a far larger clone is one base different, this is likely a read error. V and J are TRBV4-1 and TRBJ1-1; D is unclear. The germline V gene has CDR1 MGHRA and CDR2 YSYEKL. V lost 4 bases, J lost 2 bases, and 17 bases lay in between. This CDR3 region has 16 residues. The CDR3 nucleotides read TGCGCCAGCAGCCCCTTAGGGCATGGAGGTAACACTGAAGCTTTCTTT. Encoded protein: CASSPLGHGGNTEAFF.

The V and J genes are TRBV7-2 and TRBJ1-5; unclear D gene. Looked up from germline, CDR1 is SGHTA and CDR2 is FQGNSA. The CDR3 sequence is 12 residues long. Trimming cost V 5 bases and J 4 bases, with 6 bases left between them. CDR3 coding DNA: TGTGCCAGCAGCCCACTTAATCAGCCCCAGCATTTT. Amino acid sequence: CASSPLNQPQHF. Together with reference TRBV7-2 and TRBJ1-5, the CDR3 gives the full variable domain: GAGVSQSPSNKVTEKGKDVELRCDPISGHTALYWYRQSLGQGLEFLIYFQGNSAPDKSGLPSDRFSAERTGGSVSTLTIQRTQQEDSAVYLCASSPLNQPQHFGDGTRLSIL.

This clone came up many times. The chain combines TRBV9 with TRBJ2-1; D tentatively reads TRBD1 or TRBD2 (5 bases each). The CDR3 has 17 amino acids. Germline CDR1 reads SGDLS; CDR2 reads YYNGEE. Trimming removed 0 bases from V and 0 bases from J, with 13 bases in between. The CDR3 nucleotides are TGTGCCAGCAGCGTAGAGTGGGGCGGAGGCTCCTACAATGAGCAGTTCTTC. This translates into CASSVEWGGGSYNEQFF.

V gene TRBV5-1 combines with J gene TRBJ1-1; maybe TRBD1 (6 bases). V was clipped by 4 bases and J by 1 base, with 11 bases between them. Germline CDR1 reads SGHRS; CDR2 reads YFSETQ. This CDR3 contains 14 residues. The CDR3 nucleotides read TGCGCCAGCAGCGCCTCGGGGGCGAACACTGAAGCTTTCTTT. It codes for CASSASGANTEAFF.

V and J are TRBV7-9 and TRBJ2-1, with a tentative D call TRBD2 (7 bases). CDR1 is SEHNR and CDR2 is FQNEAQ in the germline V gene (reference sequence). With 6 bases removed from V and 2 bases from J, the gap between germline ends came to 23 bases. There are 18 residues in the CDR3. CDR3 in amino acids: CASSSPTGGQLTYNEQFF. CDR3 nucleotides: TGTGCCAGCAGTTCACCGACCGGGGGGCAGCTCACCTACAATGAGCAGTTCTTC.

The gene calls are TRBV7-9 and TRBJ2-5, with TRBD1 as a possible D gene (6 bases). V lost 1 base and J 5 bases, leaving 17 bases between the germline ends. The CDR3 runs to 16 residues. CDR1 SEHNR and CDR2 FQNEAQ come from the germline V gene (reference sequence). CDR3 region: CASSLGSGTPLETQYF. The DNA of the CDR3 is TGTGCCAGCAGCTTAGGGAGTGGGACACCGTTGGAGACCCAGTACTTC.

The rearrangement joins TRBV25-1 to TRBJ1-6; TRBD1 matches 7 bases. The CDR3 extends over 18 amino acids. Per the germline V gene, CDR1 is MGHDK and CDR2 is SYGVNS. V gave up 4 bases and J gave up 8 bases; unmatched junction bases: 17. The CDR3 DNA sequence: TGTGCCAGCAGTGCGATCCCACCGACAGGGCTCATGGATTCACCCCTCCACTTT. It yields the protein CASSAIPPTGLMDSPLHF.